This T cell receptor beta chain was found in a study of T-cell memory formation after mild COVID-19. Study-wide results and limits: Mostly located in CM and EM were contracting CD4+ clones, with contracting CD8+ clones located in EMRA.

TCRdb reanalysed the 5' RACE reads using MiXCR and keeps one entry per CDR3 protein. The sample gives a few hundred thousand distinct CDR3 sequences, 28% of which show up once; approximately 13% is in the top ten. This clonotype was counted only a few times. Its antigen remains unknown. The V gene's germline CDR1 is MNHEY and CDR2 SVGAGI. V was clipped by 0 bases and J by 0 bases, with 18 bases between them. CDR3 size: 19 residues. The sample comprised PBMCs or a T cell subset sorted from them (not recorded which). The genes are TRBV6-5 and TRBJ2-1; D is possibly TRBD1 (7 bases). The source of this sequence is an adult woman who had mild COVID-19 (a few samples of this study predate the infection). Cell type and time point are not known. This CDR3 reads CASSYSGGTGASSYNEQFF. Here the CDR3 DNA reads TGTGCCAGCAGTTACTCCGGGGGAACAGGGGCCAGCTCCTACAATGAGCAGTTCTTC.